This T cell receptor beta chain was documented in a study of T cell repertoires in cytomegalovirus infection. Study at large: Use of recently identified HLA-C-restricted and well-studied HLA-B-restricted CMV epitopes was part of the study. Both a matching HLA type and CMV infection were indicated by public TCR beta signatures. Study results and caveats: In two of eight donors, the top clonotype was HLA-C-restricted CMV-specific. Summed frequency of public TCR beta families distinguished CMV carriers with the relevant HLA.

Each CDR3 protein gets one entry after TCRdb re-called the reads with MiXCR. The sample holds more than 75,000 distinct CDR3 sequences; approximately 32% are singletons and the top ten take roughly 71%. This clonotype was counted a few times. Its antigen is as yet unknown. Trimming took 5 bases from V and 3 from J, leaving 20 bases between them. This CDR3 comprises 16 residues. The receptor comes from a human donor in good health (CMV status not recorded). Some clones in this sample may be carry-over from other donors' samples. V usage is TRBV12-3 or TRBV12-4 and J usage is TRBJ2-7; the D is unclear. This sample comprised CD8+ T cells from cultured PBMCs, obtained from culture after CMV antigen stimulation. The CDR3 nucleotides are TGTGCCAGCAGTGGGCCAATGGGTCGTGGTGGCTACGAGCAGTACTTC. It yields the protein CASSGPMGRGGYEQYF.